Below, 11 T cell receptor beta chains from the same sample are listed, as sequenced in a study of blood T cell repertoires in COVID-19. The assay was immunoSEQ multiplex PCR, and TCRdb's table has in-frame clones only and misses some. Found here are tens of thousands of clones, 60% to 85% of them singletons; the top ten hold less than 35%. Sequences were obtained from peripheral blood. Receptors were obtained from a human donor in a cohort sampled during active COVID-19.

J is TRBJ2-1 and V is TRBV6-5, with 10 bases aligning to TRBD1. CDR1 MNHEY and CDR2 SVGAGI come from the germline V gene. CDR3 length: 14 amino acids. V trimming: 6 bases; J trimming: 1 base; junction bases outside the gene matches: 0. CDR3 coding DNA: TGTGCCAGCAGGGGACAGGGGTCCTACAATGAGCAGTTCTTC. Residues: CASRGQGSYNEQFF.

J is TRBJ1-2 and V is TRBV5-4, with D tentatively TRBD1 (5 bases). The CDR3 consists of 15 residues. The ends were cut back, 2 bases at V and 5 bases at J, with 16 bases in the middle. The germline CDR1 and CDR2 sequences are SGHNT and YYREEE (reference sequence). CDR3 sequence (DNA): TGTGCCAGCAGCTTAGCGGGACGGTTAGGATATGGCTACACCTTC. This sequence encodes CASSLAGRLGYGYTF.

The CDR3 nucleotides are TGTGCCAGCAGCGCTGGGCCCCTAGCGGGGGAGTTCACAGATACGCAGTATTTT. Translating it yields CASSAGPLAGEFTDTQYF. The chain joins TRBV9 to TRBJ2-3; TRBD2 agrees at 10 bases. Germline CDR1 SGDLS, CDR2 YYNGEE. There are 18 residues in the CDR3. V lost 3 bases and J lost 2; bases outside the gene matches: 12.

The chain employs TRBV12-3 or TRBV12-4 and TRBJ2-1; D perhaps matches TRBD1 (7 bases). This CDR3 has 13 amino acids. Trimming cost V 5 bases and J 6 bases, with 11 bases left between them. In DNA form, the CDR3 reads TGTGCCAGCAGTCCGCAGGGGGGCAATGAGCAGTTCTTC. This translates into CASSPQGGNEQFF.

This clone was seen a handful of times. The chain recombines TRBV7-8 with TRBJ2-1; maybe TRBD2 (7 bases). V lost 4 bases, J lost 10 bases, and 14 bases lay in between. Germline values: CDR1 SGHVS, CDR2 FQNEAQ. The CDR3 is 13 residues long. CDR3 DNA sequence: TGTGCCAGCAGCTCGGACCCGGGGGGCGAGCAGTTCTTC. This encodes CASSSDPGGEQFF. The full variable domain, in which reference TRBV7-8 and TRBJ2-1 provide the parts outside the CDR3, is GAGVSQSPRYKVAKRGQDVALRCDPISGHVSLFWYQQALGQGPEFLTYFQNEAQLDKSGLPSDRFFAERPEGSVSTLKIQRTQQEDSAVYLCASSSDPGGEQFFGPGTRLTVL.

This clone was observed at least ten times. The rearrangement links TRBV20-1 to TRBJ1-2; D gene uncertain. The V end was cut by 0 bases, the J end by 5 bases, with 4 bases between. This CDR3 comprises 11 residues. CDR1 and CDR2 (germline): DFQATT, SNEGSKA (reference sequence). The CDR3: CSARDPYGYTF. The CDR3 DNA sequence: TGCAGTGCTAGAGATCCGTATGGCTACACCTTC.

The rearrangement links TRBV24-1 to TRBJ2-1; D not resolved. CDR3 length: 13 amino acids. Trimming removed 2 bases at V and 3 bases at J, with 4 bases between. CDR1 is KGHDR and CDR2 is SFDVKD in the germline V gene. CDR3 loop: CATSDSLYNEQFF. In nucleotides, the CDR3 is TGTGCCACCAGTGATTCCCTCTACAATGAGCAGTTCTTC.

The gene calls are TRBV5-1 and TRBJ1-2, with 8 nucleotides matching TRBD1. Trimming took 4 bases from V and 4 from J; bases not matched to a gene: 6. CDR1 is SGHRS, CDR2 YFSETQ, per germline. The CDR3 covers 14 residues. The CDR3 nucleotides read TGCGCCAGCAGCCCGGGACAGGTTCTCTATGGCTACACCTTC. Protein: CASSPGQVLYGYTF.

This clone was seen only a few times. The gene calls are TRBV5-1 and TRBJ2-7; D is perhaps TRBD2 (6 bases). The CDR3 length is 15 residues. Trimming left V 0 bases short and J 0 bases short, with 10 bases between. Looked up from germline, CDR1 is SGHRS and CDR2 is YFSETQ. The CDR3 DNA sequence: TGCGCCAGCAGCTTGGGAGGAGGGAGCTCCTACGAGCAGTACTTC. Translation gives CASSLGGGSSYEQYF.

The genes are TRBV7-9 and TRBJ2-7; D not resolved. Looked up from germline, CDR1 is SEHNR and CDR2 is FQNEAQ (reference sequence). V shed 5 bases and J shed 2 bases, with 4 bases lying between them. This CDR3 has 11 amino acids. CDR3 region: CASSITYEQYF. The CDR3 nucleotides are TGTGCCAGCAGCATTACCTACGAGCAGTACTTC.

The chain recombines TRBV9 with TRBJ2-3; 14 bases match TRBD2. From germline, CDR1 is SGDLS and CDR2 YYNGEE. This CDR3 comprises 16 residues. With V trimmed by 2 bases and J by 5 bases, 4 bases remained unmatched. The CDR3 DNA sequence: TGTGCCAGCAGCGTGGGACTAGCGGGGGCTTTAGATACGCAGTATTTT. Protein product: CASSVGLAGALDTQYF.